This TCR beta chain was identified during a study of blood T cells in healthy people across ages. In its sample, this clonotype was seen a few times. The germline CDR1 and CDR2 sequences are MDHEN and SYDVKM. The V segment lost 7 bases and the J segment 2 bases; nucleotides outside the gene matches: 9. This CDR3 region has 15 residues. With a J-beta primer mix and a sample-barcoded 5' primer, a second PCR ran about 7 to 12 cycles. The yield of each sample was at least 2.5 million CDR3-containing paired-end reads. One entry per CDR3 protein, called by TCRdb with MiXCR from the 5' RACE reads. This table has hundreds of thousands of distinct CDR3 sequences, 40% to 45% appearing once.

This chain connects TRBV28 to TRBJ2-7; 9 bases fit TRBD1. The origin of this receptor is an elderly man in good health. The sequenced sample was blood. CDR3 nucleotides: TGTGCCAGCAACGCACCCGGGACAGGGACCTACGAGCAGTACTTC. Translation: CASNAPGTGTYEQYF.